There are a few counts of the clone carrying this T cell receptor (beta chain). The antigen remains unidentified. This record comes from a study of OX40 agonist ivuxolimab in advanced cancers. Looking at the study overall: Patients received ivuxolimab, an agonistic anti-OX40 (CD134) antibody. Dose-escalation patients suffered from hepatocellular carcinoma, melanoma, renal cell or head and neck cancer. Study-wide findings and caveats: Compared with others, partial responders at 0.1-3.0 mg/kg displayed clonal expansion among the lowest.

CDR1 and CDR2 from the germline V gene are SGHTS and YDEGEE. Trimming shortened V by 2 bases and J by 7 bases, and 9 bases separated the two germline ends. The CDR3 contains 12 residues. Profiled with immunoSEQ multiplex PCR; TCRdb holds only in-frame clones, not every one. The top ten clones hold about 4% of a sample with 45,000 or so clones, 75% to 90% of them seen once. The chain carries TRBV5-8 and TRBJ1-2; TRBD1 might be the D (5 bases). The sample consisted of CD4+ or CD8+ T cells sorted from blood, taken in a trial of the OX40 agonist ivuxolimab. The source is an adult with an advanced solid tumor such as melanoma, head and neck, liver or kidney cancer. The CDR3 spells CASSFQGSGYTF. The CDR3 DNA reads TGTGCCAGCAGCTTCCAGGGAAGTGGCTACACCTTC.